The 13 T cell receptor beta chains given below trace back to one sample, sequenced in a study of identical twins. One entry per CDR3 protein results from TCRdb running MiXCR on the 5' RACE reads. The data show roughly 1,500,000 distinct CDR3 sequences, roughly a third seen once. The sample consisted of cord blood. The origin of the receptors is a newborn girl in good health.

This clonotype was observed a few times. CDR3 DNA sequence: TGTGCCAGCAGCCAAGGTGGGGGCCTGTACACTGAAGCTTTCTTT. Translation gives CASSQGGGLYTEAFF. The chain has TRBV14 and TRBJ1-1; D perhaps matches TRBD1 (6 bases). The CDR3 spans 15 residues. From germline, CDR1 is SGHDN and CDR2 FVKESK. V lost 1 base and J 3 bases, leaving 12 bases between the germline ends. The full variable domain, its missing parts supplied by reference TRBV14 and TRBJ1-1, is EAGVTQFPSHSVIEKGQTVTLRCDPISGHDNLYWYRRVMGKEIKFLLHFVKESKQDESGMPNNRFLAERTGGTYSTLKVQPAELEDSGVYFCASSQGGGLYTEAFFGQGTRLTVV.

A word on this clonotype: A much larger clone lies a single base off, so this may be a read error. The rearrangement links TRBV29-1 to TRBJ2-5, with a weak D call TRBD2 (6 bases). Matching the DNA end better, TRBJ2-7 makes the J call doubtful. Germline V lookup: CDR1 SQVTM, CDR2 ANQGSEA. The CDR3 covers 12 residues. CDR3: CSAAGLGYEQYF. The DNA of the CDR3 is TGCAGCGCTGCGGGGCTAGGCTACGAGCAGTACTTC.

This clonotype was detected only a few times. The chain combines TRBV29-1 with TRBJ1-1; D is ambiguous. CDR3 length: 13 residues. Between the trimmed V and J ends, which lost 1 base and 1 base, there was a span of 7 bases. Germline values: CDR1 SQVTM, CDR2 ANQGSEA. The CDR3 protein is CSVEGVGNTEAFF. CDR3 in DNA: TGCAGCGTTGAAGGGGTGGGGAACACTGAAGCTTTCTTT.

A note on this clonotype: One junction end does not reproduce the germline sequence, and a read error may be involved. The chain uses TRBV12-3 or TRBV12-4 and TRBJ2-1, with D perhaps matching TRBD1 (5 bases). The end of the DNA aligns better with TRBJ2-7, so the J call may be wrong. The CDR3 is made up of 14 amino acids. In DNA form, the CDR3 reads TGTACCAGCAGTTTAACAGGCTCCTACAATGAGCAGTACTTC. Translating it yields CTSSLTGSYNEQYF.

The genes are TRBV6-5 and TRBJ2-4, with D uncertain. The assigned J gene may be wrong: the sequence end matches TRBJ2-7 better. The germline V gene has CDR1 MNHEY and CDR2 SVGAGI. CDR3 length: 14 amino acids. This CDR3 is CASKSLVLSYEQYF. The CDR3 DNA is TGTGCCAGCAAAAGCCTGGTTCTATCCTACGAGCAGTACTTC.

In DNA form, the CDR3 reads TGCAGTGCTAGAGGATCGGCGGGTCGCACAGATACGCAGTATTTT. This sequence encodes CSARGSAGRTDTQYF. The V gene is TRBV20-1, the J gene TRBJ2-3; D is possibly TRBD2 (5 bases). The CDR3 has 15 amino acids. Germline loops: CDR1 DFQATT, CDR2 SNEGSKA (reference sequence). Deletions cut 1 base from V and 1 base from J, with 12 bases between.

The chain combines TRBV7-2 with TRBJ2-7; 10 positions match TRBD2. The V gene end was trimmed by 1 base and the J gene end by 2 bases; junction bases not matched to a gene: 8. Per the germline V gene, CDR1 is SGHTA and CDR2 is FQGNSA. The CDR3 has 17 residues. CDR3 sequence: CASSLEGASGSPYEQYF. CDR3 sequence (DNA): TGTGCCAGCAGCTTAGAAGGTGCTAGCGGGAGCCCCTACGAGCAGTACTTC.

The chain joins TRBV21-1 to TRBJ1-4. TRBV21-1 is flagged as a pseudogene. The CDR3 is 11 amino acids. CDR3 protein: CASRINEKLFF. The CDR3 DNA reads TGTGCCAGCAGGATTAATGAAAAACTGTTTTTT.

The V and J genes are TRBV4-1 and TRBJ2-1; the match to TRBD2 covers 10 bases. Trimming at V came to 3 bases and at J to 5 bases, leaving 13 bases not matched to a gene. CDR1 is MGHRA, CDR2 YSYEKL, per germline. The CDR3 runs 18 residues. The DNA of the CDR3 is TGCGCCAGCAGCCAGGGCAATAGAGGACTAGCGGCGAACAATGAGCAGTTCTTC. Protein product: CASSQGNRGLAANNEQFF.

The gene calls are TRBV20-1 and TRBJ2-7, with a possible D match to TRBD2 (6 bases). This CDR3 has 14 residues. Germline V gene lookup returns CDR1 DFQATT and CDR2 SNEGSKA (reference sequence). The V and J ends lost 4 bases and 4 bases respectively, with 17 bases between them. CDR3 sequence reads: CSANTLAFTYEQYF. The CDR3 coding sequence is TGCAGTGCTAACACCCTAGCGTTTACTTACGAGCAGTACTTC.

The chain couples TRBV27 to TRBJ1-5; no reliable D call. Trimming took off 2 bases at V and 5 bases at J, with 10 bases between the two ends. In germline, CDR1 is MNHEY, CDR2 SMNVEV (reference sequence). The CDR3 totals 14 residues. CDR3: CASSLREGYQPQHF. CDR3 in DNA: TGTGCCAGCAGTTTAAGAGAAGGCTATCAGCCCCAGCATTTT.

This clonotype showed up just a few times. The chain recombines TRBV2 with TRBJ1-1; no reliable D call. The CDR3 is 14 amino acids. The germline V gene has CDR1 SNHLY and CDR2 FYNNEI. The CDR3 here is CATRVTAGNTEAFF. CDR3 coding DNA: TGTGCGACACGAGTCACGGCAGGGAACACTGAAGCTTTCTTT. Combining the CDR3 with reference TRBV2 and TRBJ1-1 gives the whole variable domain EPEVTQTPSHQVTQMGQEVILRCVPISNHLYFYWYRQILGQKVEFLVSFYNNEISEKSEIFDDQFSVERPDGSNFTLKIRSTKLEDSAMYFCATRVTAGNTEAFFGQGTRLTVV.

A remark on this clonotype: This may be a read error, as it is one base from a much larger clone. The V and J genes are TRBV29-1 and TRBJ2-1; 8 nucleotides match TRBD1. The CDR3 is made up of 14 amino acids. V dropped 1 base and J dropped 10; count of bases not matched to a gene: 9. In germline, CDR1 is SQVTM, CDR2 ANQGSEA. The CDR3 DNA follows: TGCAGCGTTGAAGGGGGACAGGATACCTACGAGCAGTTCTTC. Encoded protein: CSVEGGQDTYEQFF.